One sample yielded the 29 T cell receptor beta chains listed below, sequenced in a study of T-cell reconstitution after alpha-beta-depleted transplantation in children. The TCRbeta library was prepared with unique molecular identifiers. TCRdb re-analysed the PCR reads in MiXCR, keeping a single row per CDR3 protein. The sample carries some 350,000 distinct CDR3 sequences, 15% to 20% recorded once. The sequenced sample was PBMCs, mostly from graft donor cells, obtained 360 days after TCRalphabeta/CD19-depleted stem cell transplant. Source of these receptors: a male patient aged 2-10 years who had a stem cell transplant for acute lymphoblastic leukemia, so the T cells may come from the graft donor.

This clonotype was seen more than once but under ten times. The rearrangement joins TRBV28 to TRBJ2-6, with a possible D match to TRBD1 (5 bases). Per the germline V gene, CDR1 is MDHEN and CDR2 is SYDVKM. Trimming shortened V by 6 bases and J by 0 bases, and 15 bases separated the two germline ends. The CDR3 is 17 residues long. The CDR3 nucleotides are TGTGCCAGCAGGGCTGCAGGGTTCGGCTCTGGGGCCAACGTCCTGACTTTC. Its translation is CASRAAGFGSGANVLTF.

This rearrangement joins TRBV6-2 or TRBV6-3 to TRBJ2-5; 10 nucleotides agree with TRBD2. The CDR3 length is 16 residues. Germline CDR1 and CDR2: MNHEY and SVGEGT. V dropped 5 bases and J dropped 3; count of bases not matched to a gene: 9. The CDR3 is CASSRPAGGQKETQYF. The DNA for the CDR3 is TGTGCCAGCAGTCGCCCAGCGGGAGGGCAAAAAGAGACCCAGTACTTC.

The table lists this clonotype with a few counts. The rearrangement joins TRBV12-3 or TRBV12-4 to TRBJ2-2; D gene uncertain. The CDR3 length is 18 residues. V shed 2 bases and J shed 2 bases, with 18 bases lying between them. Here the CDR3 DNA reads TGTGCCAGCAGTTTATGGGCAACAGTTCTACCCAACACCGGGGAGCTGTTTTTT. Residues: CASSLWATVLPNTGELFF.

In its sample, this clonotype was seen a few times. This chain connects TRBV28 to TRBJ2-3; D is undetermined. The CDR3 contains 15 residues. V dropped 5 bases and J dropped 6 bases, with 18 bases sitting between them. Germline V gives CDR1 MDHEN, CDR2 SYDVKM. CDR3: CASSPPGPLEDTQYF. CDR3 DNA sequence: TGTGCCAGCAGTCCCCCAGGACCGCTGGAGGATACGCAGTATTTT.

The sample holds a few counts of this clonotype. The rearrangement uses TRBV2 and TRBJ2-7, with 8 nucleotides matching TRBD1. Trimming removed 7 bases from V and 3 bases from J; junction bases left unmatched: 11. The CDR3 consists of 15 residues. From germline, CDR1 is SNHLY and CDR2 FYNNEI. The CDR3 DNA sequence: TGTGCCAGCACACCCACGGACAGGGCCCGCTACGAGCAGTACTTC. This encodes CASTPTDRARYEQYF.

This sequence joins TRBV15 and TRBJ2-7; the match to TRBD2 covers 9 bases. CDR3 length: 15 residues. Germline V lookup: CDR1 LNHNV, CDR2 YYDKDF (reference sequence). V shed 0 bases, J shed 5 bases, and the junction held 5 bases outside the gene matches. The DNA of the CDR3 is TGTGCCACCAGCAGAGATATAGCGGGAGTCAACGAGCAGTACTTC. It encodes CATSRDIAGVNEQYF.

The rearrangement links TRBV2 to TRBJ2-1; TRBD2 agrees at 13 bases. From germline, CDR1 is SNHLY and CDR2 FYNNEI. The V and J ends lost 1 base and 6 bases, in that order; junction bases with no gene match: 3. This CDR3 comprises 16 residues. The CDR3 is CASSEEGLAGSNEQFF. CDR3 sequence (DNA): TGTGCCAGCAGTGAAGAGGGACTAGCGGGATCCAATGAGCAGTTCTTC.

This clonotype was recorded a few times. The CDR3 sequence: CASSLVGHRELFF. The CDR3 nucleotides read TGTGCCAGCAGCTTAGTGGGGCACCGGGAGCTGTTTTTT. The chain couples TRBV7-2 to TRBJ2-2, with D tentatively TRBD1 (5 bases). This CDR3 has 13 residues. The ends were cut back, 1 base at V and 9 bases at J, with 9 bases in the middle. Germline V gene sequence: CDR1 SGHTA, CDR2 FQGNSA. Variable domain in full (rest from reference TRBV7-2 and TRBJ2-2): GAGVSQSPSNKVTEKGKDVELRCDPISGHTALYWYRQSLGQGLEFLIYFQGNSAPDKSGLPSDRFSAERTGGSVSTLTIQRTQQEDSAVYLCASSLVGHRELFFGEGSRLTVL.

In its sample, this clonotype was seen once. The CDR3 nucleotides read TGCAGTGCTACGGGACTCCTGTATGGCTACACCTTC. Translated, it gives CSATGLLYGYTF. V gene TRBV20-1 combines with J gene TRBJ1-2; a possible D gene is TRBD1 (5 bases). The CDR3 extends over 12 amino acids. V was pared by 4 bases and J by 5 bases, with 11 bases between. Per germline, CDR1 DFQATT and CDR2 SNEGSKA (reference sequence).

The chain joins TRBV24-1 to TRBJ2-7; 8 bases line up with TRBD1. This CDR3 is 16 amino acids long. V lost 4 bases, J lost 2 bases, and 9 bases stayed unmatched. Germline lookup yields CDR1 KGHDR and CDR2 SFDVKD. CDR3 in amino acids: CATSDPLTGDPYEQYF. The CDR3 DNA sequence: TGTGCCACCAGTGACCCGCTGACAGGGGACCCCTACGAGCAGTACTTC.

There are a few counts of this clonotype. The chain is built from TRBV28 and TRBJ2-3; 10 bases match TRBD2. The germline V gene has CDR1 MDHEN and CDR2 SYDVKM. This CDR3 is built from 18 residues. V trimming: 8 bases; J trimming: 0 bases; junction bases outside the gene matches: 14. CDR3 nucleotides: TGTGCCAGCCCGCCTTCCCCCGGACTAGCGGCTAGCACAGATACGCAGTATTTT. It codes for CASPPSPGLAASTDTQYF.

This clonotype was recorded at least ten times. This CDR3 reads CASSFGDSYEQYF. CDR3 DNA sequence: TGTGCCAGCAGTTTCGGGGACTCCTACGAGCAGTACTTC. The V call is TRBV12-3 or TRBV12-4, the J call TRBJ2-7, with D possibly matching TRBD2 (5 bases). V gave up 3 bases and J gave up 0 bases, with 6 bases separating them. This CDR3 is 13 amino acids long.

The chain joins TRBV4-1 to TRBJ1-5; D is perhaps TRBD1 (5 bases). The CDR3 spans 15 residues. The germline CDR1 and CDR2 sequences are MGHRA and YSYEKL. V was trimmed by 6 bases and J by 0 bases, leaving 12 bases between them. CDR3 region: CASSPTEYSNQPQHF. In nucleotides, the CDR3 is TGCGCCAGCAGTCCGACAGAGTATAGCAATCAGCCCCAGCATTTT.

The sample holds a few counts of this clonotype. The chain links TRBV20-1 to TRBJ1-2; 11 bases are shared with TRBD1. The CDR3 extends over 15 amino acids. The germline V gene encodes CDR1 DFQATT and CDR2 SNEGSKA (reference sequence). J gave up 3 bases and V 3 bases, and 6 bases lay outside the gene matches. The CDR3: CSARGQGGSHYGYTF. The CDR3 bases are TGCAGTGCTAGGGGACAGGGGGGAAGCCACTATGGCTACACCTTC.

This clonotype was observed at least ten times. V and J are TRBV4-3 and TRBJ2-5; 7 nucleotides align to TRBD2. Germline CDR1 is LGHNA and CDR2 is YSLEER. The trim removed 1 base at V and 7 bases at J, leaving 9 bases unmatched. The CDR3 is 15 residues long. DNA for the CDR3: TGCGCCAGCAGCCAAGGGGTCGTGGGAGGGGTGACCCAGTACTTC. It yields the protein CASSQGVVGGVTQYF.

This clonotype was picked up a small number of times. The chain recombines TRBV20-1 with TRBJ2-1, with D maybe TRBD2 (6 bases). The V gene lost 5 bases and the J gene lost 0 bases, with 20 bases spanning the gap. The CDR3 extends over 17 amino acids. Looked up from germline, CDR1 is DFQATT and CDR2 is SNEGSKA (reference sequence). CDR3 nucleotide sequence: TGCAGTGCTCAAGGCATGATAGGGCGGGGCTCCTACAATGAGCAGTTCTTC. It is translated as CSAQGMIGRGSYNEQFF.

At least ten counts were recorded for this clonotype. The V call is TRBV5-1, the J call TRBJ2-3; D remains unclear. CDR1 and CDR2 (germline): SGHRS, YFSETQ. This CDR3 is 12 amino acids long. The V end was cut by 4 bases, the J end by 2 bases, with 5 bases between. The CDR3 reads CASSALTDTQYF. The CDR3 coding sequence is TGCGCCAGCAGCGCCCTCACAGATACGCAGTATTTT.

In this sample, this clonotype turned up a few times. This rearrangement joins TRBV30 to TRBJ1-2; D remains unclear. The CDR3 spans 13 residues. The V and J ends lost 5 bases and 1 base respectively, with 11 bases between them. Germline V CDR1 and CDR2: GTSNPN, SVGIG (reference sequence). CDR3 sequence: CAWDSGFNYGYTF. Written as DNA, the CDR3 is TGTGCCTGGGACTCAGGATTTAACTATGGCTACACCTTC. Looking up the rest from reference TRBV30 and TRBJ1-2 gives the full variable domain: SQTIHQWPATLVQPVGSPLSLECTVEGTSNPNLYWYRQAAGRGLQLLFYSVGIGQISSEVPQNLSASRPQDRQFILSSKKLLLSDSGFYLCAWDSGFNYGYTFGSGTRLTVV.

This clonotype came up once. This sequence joins TRBV11-2 and TRBJ2-7; D is undetermined. Germline CDR1 reads SGHAT; CDR2 reads FQNNGV. CDR3 length equals 18 residues. The ends were cut back, 1 base at V and 2 bases at J, with 21 bases in the middle. The CDR3 DNA is TGTGCCAGCAGCTTAGTGGGGTTAGTTGCCCAACTTCCCTACGAGCAGTACTTC. It translates to CASSLVGLVAQLPYEQYF.

This clonotype came up many times. V is TRBV6-5 and J is TRBJ2-7, with 7 bases lining up with TRBD1. J gave up 1 base and V 2 bases, and 2 bases lay outside the gene matches. Germline V gives CDR1 MNHEY, CDR2 SVGAGI. The CDR3 is made up of 14 amino acids. As DNA, the CDR3 is TGTGCCAGCAGTTACAGGGGGCGTTCCTACGAGCAGTACTTC. Its translation: CASSYRGRSYEQYF.

This clonotype was observed many times. This chain connects TRBV4-2 to TRBJ2-1, with TRBD2 as a possible D gene (6 bases). Germline CDR1 reads LGHNA; CDR2 reads YNFKEQ. The V end was cut by 2 bases, the J end by 6 bases, with 23 bases between. The CDR3 extends over 18 amino acids. CDR3 nucleotides: TGTGCCAGCAGCCAATCCCCCCTAAAGGTAGCGGCCCCCAATGAGCAGTTCTTC. As protein: CASSQSPLKVAAPNEQFF.

This clonotype has at least ten counts. V is TRBV3-1 and J is TRBJ2-3; the D is unclear. The length of the CDR3 is 15 residues. V was cut by 3 bases and J by 3 bases, with 13 bases left in between. The germline gives CDR1 LGHDT, CDR2 YNNKEL (reference sequence). The chain's CDR3 is CASSHQALSTDTQYF. DNA for the CDR3: TGTGCCAGCAGCCATCAGGCCCTCTCGACAGATACGCAGTATTTT.

This clonotype was picked up a small number of times. The chain carries TRBV20-1 and TRBJ1-2; D is undetermined. V dropped 0 bases and J dropped 0 bases, with 11 bases sitting between them. The CDR3 has 15 amino acids. The germline V gene has CDR1 DFQATT and CDR2 SNEGSKA (reference sequence). The CDR3 DNA sequence: TGCAGTGCTAGAGATCCGGGGAGCTCTAACTATGGCTACACCTTC. Protein sequence: CSARDPGSSNYGYTF.

V is TRBV28 and J is TRBJ1-6; D might be TRBD1 (6 bases). CDR3 size: 13 residues. Per germline, CDR1 MDHEN and CDR2 SYDVKM. Trimming left V 6 bases short and J 9 bases short, with 12 bases between. In DNA form, the CDR3 reads TGTGCCAGCAGACCCACAGGGTTTTCACCCCTCCACTTT. This gives the protein CASRPTGFSPLHF.

This clonotype was counted a few times. This CDR3 is CASSQIRASGRNEQFF. CDR3 sequence (DNA): TGTGCCAGCAGCCAAATCCGGGCTAGCGGGAGGAATGAGCAGTTCTTC. V is TRBV3-1 and J is TRBJ2-1; 11 nucleotides match TRBD2. J was trimmed by 7 bases and V by 2 bases; bases with no gene match: 7. CDR3 length: 16 residues. The germline V gene has CDR1 LGHDT and CDR2 YNNKEL (reference sequence).

The chain couples TRBV12-3 or TRBV12-4 to TRBJ2-7; 7 bases map to TRBD1. CDR3 length: 15 residues. The V gene end was trimmed by 5 bases and the J gene end by 1 base; junction bases not matched to a gene: 8. Here the CDR3 reads CASSPLRQGSYEQYF. CDR3 nucleotide sequence: TGTGCCAGCAGTCCGTTGAGACAGGGATCCTACGAGCAGTACTTC.

This clonotype was seen just once. This sequence joins TRBV3-1 and TRBJ2-3; 13 bases line up with TRBD2. The length of the CDR3 is 19 residues. V lost 1 base and J lost 2; bases outside the gene matches: 9. Germline CDR1 and CDR2: LGHDT and YNNKEL (reference sequence). Here the CDR3 reads CASSQAGLAGVPITDTQYF. The CDR3 nucleotides are TGTGCCAGCAGCCAAGCCGGACTAGCGGGAGTCCCGATCACAGATACGCAGTATTTT.

The chain couples TRBV12-3 or TRBV12-4 to TRBJ2-3; the D gene is possibly TRBD2 (5 bases). The CDR3 loop spans 15 amino acids. V lost 2 bases, J lost 2 bases, and 11 bases lay in between. CDR3 sequence: CASSLTGGNTDTQYF. CDR3 nucleotides: TGTGCCAGCAGTTTAACTGGAGGCAACACAGATACGCAGTATTTT.

This clonotype was seen a few times. The chain carries TRBV5-1 and TRBJ2-2; D not resolved. Germline-derived CDR1 and CDR2 are SGHRS and YFSETQ. V lost 4 bases and J lost 8, with 12 bases in between. The CDR3 has 13 residues. Written as DNA, the CDR3 is TGCGCCAGCAGCGCCCTGTTGGCTGGGGAGCTGTTTTTT. Residues: CASSALLAGELFF.